These T cell receptor beta chains were read from a single sample in a study of blood T cell repertoires in COVID-19. Generated by immunoSEQ multiplex PCR, the TCRdb table keeps only in-frame clones and is missing some. The sample records 100,000 to 150,000 clones, roughly 85% being singletons. The source material was peripheral blood. These TCRs come from a woman aged 80 or older with COVID-19, enrolled during active disease. Each CDR3 is given with its conserved first and last residue. D genes are given only for firm matches. A clone size is listed for some rows: how often the clone was seen (once, few, many), or a class if it is expanded.

NA | TRBJ1-1 | NA | TRBV4-1 | TGCGCCAGCAGCCACTATGGACTCGAAGCTTTCTTT | CASSHYGLEAFF
NA | TRBJ2-7 | NA | TRBV18 | TGTGCCAGCTCACCACCCGCGCGAGGCTACGAGCAGTACTTC | CASSPPARGYEQYF
NA | TRBJ1-6 | NA | TRBV19 | TGTGCCAGTACGCAGAACTCCTATAATTCACCCCTCCACTTT | CASTQNSYNSPLHF
NA | TRBJ1-6 | NA | TRBV28 | TGTGCCAGCATTCCAGGTTGGGCCTATAATTCACCCCTCCACTTT | CASIPGWAYNSPLHF
NA | TRBJ1-6 | NA | TRBV5-1 | TGCGCCAGCAGCCAAGACAAATCAAGTTTTTATTCACCCCTCCACTTT | CASSQDKSSFYSPLHF
TRBD1 | TRBJ1-5 | NA | TRBV6-2/TRBV6-3 | TGTGCCAGCAGTTACAGTATGACAGGGGGGAATCAGCCCCAGCATTTT | CASSYSMTGGNQPQHF
TRBD1 | TRBJ2-1 | NA | TRBV11-2 | TGTGCCAGCAGCTTCCGGGACAGGGCTAATGAGCAGTTCTTC | CASSFRDRANEQFF
TRBD1 | TRBJ2-1 | NA | TRBV7-9 | TGTGCCAGCAGCTTAAGGGACAGGTTCCATGAGCAGTTCTTC | CASSLRDRFHEQFF
TRBD1 | TRBJ2-7 | NA | TRBV7-6 | TGTGCCAGCAGCTTAGTCGGGACAGGGGGACACGAGCAGTACTTC | CASSLVGTGGHEQYF
TRBD2 | TRBJ2-1 | NA | TRBV28 | TGTGCCAGCAGCAAACAGGGACTAGCGGGCCGAAGCTCCTACAATGAGCAGTTCTTC | CASSKQGLAGRSSYNEQFF
TRBD2 | TRBJ2-3 | NA | TRBV5-1 | TGCGCCAGCAGCTTGGCCGGGCTTCGGGTACGGGAGGGCACAGATACGCAGTATTTT | CASSLAGLRVREGTDTQYF
TRBD2 | TRBJ2-1 | NA | TRBV7-2 | TGTGCCAGCAGCCTTGGACTAGCGGCCAATGAGCAGTTCTTC | CASSLGLAANEQFF
TRBD1 | TRBJ2-5 | NA | TRBV19 | TGTGCCAGTAGTATAGACGGCAGGGGGACGGCGGAGACCCAGTACTTC | CASSIDGRGTAETQYF
TRBD2 | TRBJ2-1 | NA | TRBV4-1 | TGCGCCAGCAGCACCGGGGGAGCGGGGGAATTTTACAATGAGCAGTTCTTC | CASSTGGAGEFYNEQFF
NA | TRBJ1-2 | NA | TRBV9 | TGTGCCAGCAGCGCCGGGATCGGCAGCATTTATGGCTACACCTTC | CASSAGIGSIYGYTF
NA | TRBJ2-1 | NA | TRBV4-2 | TGTGCCAGCAGCCAACTGCCGACAGATTATGAGCAGTTCTTC | CASSQLPTDYEQFF
NA | TRBJ2-1 | NA | TRBV7-6 | TGTGCCAGCAGCCAAAACCCTAACTCCTACAATGAGCAGTTCTTC | CASSQNPNSYNEQFF
TRBD2 | TRBJ2-1 | NA | TRBV6-4 | TGTGCCAGCCGGTCTAGCGGGAGTTTTTTCGAAGAGCAGTTCTTC | CASRSSGSFFEEQFF
TRBD2 | TRBJ2-7 | once | TRBV28 | TGTGCCAGCAGTTCCCAGGTACTAGCGGCATTAACCTACGAGCAGTACTTC | CASSSQVLAALTYEQYF
NA | TRBJ2-6 | NA | TRBV9 | TGTGCCAGCAGCTCAATCGGCTCTGGGGCCAACGTCCTGACTTTC | CASSSIGSGANVLTF
NA | TRBJ1-2 | few | TRBV28 | TGTGCCAGCAAGGAGCAGGACTTATTCTATGGCTACACCTTC | CASKEQDLFYGYTF
NA | TRBJ1-1 | NA | TRBV6-1 | TGTGCCAGCAGTGAACCAGGGATGGGCACTGAAGCTTTCTTT | CASSEPGMGTEAFF
TRBD1 | TRBJ2-7 | NA | TRBV18 | TGTGCCAGTTCCACAGGGGTCGAGCAGTACTTC | CASSTGVEQYF
NA | TRBJ1-5 | NA | TRBV4-3 | TGCGCCAGCAGCCGGTCCGTCGCGGGGCCAGGTCCCCAGCATTTT | CASSRSVAGPGPQHF
NA | TRBJ2-3 | NA | TRBV7-2 | TGTGCCAGCAGCTTTCACCCCAGCGCAGATACGCAGTATTTT | CASSFHPSADTQYF
NA | TRBJ2-7 | NA | TRBV28 | TGTGCCAGCAGCTCCAGCGGTTCCTACGAGCAGTACTTC | CASSSSGSYEQYF
NA | TRBJ1-1 | few | TRBV10-3 | TGTGCCACCCGGGGGAACACTGAAGCTTTCTTT | CATRGNTEAFF
NA | TRBJ1-4 | NA | TRBV19 | TGTGCCAGTAGTATTCGCCCAGGCCCCTCAACTAATGAAAAACTGTTTTTT | CASSIRPGPSTNEKLFF
TRBD1 | TRBJ1-2 | NA | TRBV6-6 | TGTGCCAGCAGTGCACCGGGACAGCTGGCGTATGGCTACACCTTC | CASSAPGQLAYGYTF
TRBD1 | TRBJ2-5 | NA | TRBV5-1 | TGCGCCAGCAGCTTGGGGGACAGCCAAGAGACCCAGTACTTC | CASSLGDSQETQYF
NA | TRBJ2-7 | NA | TRBV24-1 | TGTGCCACCAGTGATCCCCCCCCAAAAAGGGGGGGGACGGGCTCCTACGAGCAGTACTTC | CATSDPPPKRGGTGSYEQYF
NA | TRBJ2-2 | NA | TRBV7-2 | TGTGCCAGCAGCCCCTCTACCGGGGAGCTGTTTTTT | CASSPSTGELFF
TRBD2 | TRBJ2-7 | NA | TRBV6-2/TRBV6-3 | TGTGCCAGCAGTTACACCCCTTCGGCTAGCGGGAGTAGCTACGAGCAGTACTTC | CASSYTPSASGSSYEQYF
TRBD1 | TRBJ2-3 | NA | TRBV5-6 | TGTGCCAGCAGCTACTTGACAGGGGGCACAGATACGCAGTATTTT | CASSYLTGGTDTQYF
NA | TRBJ1-1 | NA | TRBV5-1 | TGCGCCAGCAGGACTCAGGGGATGAACACTGAAGCTTTCTTT | CASRTQGMNTEAFF
TRBD2 | TRBJ2-1 | NA | TRBV11-3 | TGTGCCAGCAGCTTGGACAGCGGGAGAGTAAACAATGAGCAGTTCTTC | CASSLDSGRVNNEQFF
NA | TRBJ1-5 | once | TRBV5-1 | TGCGCCAGCAGCTTGGAAGGGGGTCAGCCCCAGCATTTT | CASSLEGGQPQHF
TRBD1 | TRBJ2-1 | NA | TRBV27 | TGTGCCAGTACAGGGGGCAGGGGAGGTGAGCAGTTCTTC | CASTGGRGGEQFF
NA | TRBJ1-2 | once | TRBV9 | TGTGCCAGCAGCCCCTGGGCAGGGTCTGGCTATGGCTACACCTTC | CASSPWAGSGYGYTF
TRBD1 | TRBJ2-1 | NA | TRBV7-3 | TGTGCCAGCAGCCTCGACAGGGCGAACTACAATGAGCAGTTCTTC | CASSLDRANYNEQFF
NA | TRBJ2-2 | NA | TRBV29-1 | TGCAGCGTTGTGAACAGGAACACCGGGGAGCTGTTTTTT | CSVVNRNTGELFF
NA | TRBJ1-5 | NA | TRBV3-1/TRBV3-2 | TGTGCCAGCAGCGGGGCGGCAGGCAATCAGCCCCAGCATTTT | CASSGAAGNQPQHF
TRBD2 | TRBJ2-3 | NA | TRBV6-2/TRBV6-3 | TGTGCCAGCAGTTCCTCGACTAGCGGGAGGGTAGTGGATACGCAGTATTTT | CASSSSTSGRVVDTQYF
TRBD1 | TRBJ1-4 | NA | TRBV4-2 | TGTGCCAGCAGCCGGAACGCAGCGGGACAGGGGGGTGAAAAACTGTTTTTT | CASSRNAAGQGGEKLFF
NA | TRBJ1-5 | NA | TRBV5-6 | TGTGCCAGCAGCCCAGCGCAGAATCAGCCCCAGCATTTT | CASSPAQNQPQHF
TRBD1 | TRBJ1-1 | NA | TRBV4-3 | TGCGCCAGCAGCCAGGGGGACAGGGCTTTGGCGAAAACTGAAGCTTTCTTT | CASSQGDRALAKTEAFF
TRBD2 | TRBJ2-7 | NA | TRBV5-1 | TGCGCCAGCAGCGAGCCGGGAGGAGACTACGAGCAGTACTTC | CASSEPGGDYEQYF
NA | TRBJ2-7 | few | TRBV1 | TGCACCAGCAGCCGAGCGACAGTCTCCTACGAGCAGTACTTC | CTSSRATVSYEQYF
NA | TRBJ2-1 | NA | TRBV12-3/TRBV12-4 | TGTGCCAGCAGTGGAGAGTCCTACAATGAGCAGTTCTTC | CASSGESYNEQFF
TRBD2 | TRBJ2-2 | NA | TRBV7-8 | TGTGCCAGCAGCTTAACGGGGCTAGCGGGCACCGGGGAGCTGTTTTTT | CASSLTGLAGTGELFF
TRBD2 | TRBJ2-2 | NA | TRBV5-4 | TGTGCCAGCAGCCTCGGCGGGACTAGCGGGAGAGGGGAGCTGTTTTTT | CASSLGGTSGRGELFF
NA | TRBJ2-7 | NA | TRBV7-9 | TGTGCCAGCAGCTTAGGGGGGCCGGGGCTTGGCTACGAGCAGTACTTC | CASSLGGPGLGYEQYF
TRBD2 | TRBJ2-7 | NA | TRBV5-4 | TGTGCCAGCAGCTTGGGTGGGGGGGAAAACTACGAGCAGTACTTC | CASSLGGGENYEQYF
TRBD2 | TRBJ2-1 | NA | TRBV3-1/TRBV3-2 | TGTGCCAGCAGGGAAGGACTAGCGGGAGGTGAGCAGTTCTTC | CASREGLAGGEQFF